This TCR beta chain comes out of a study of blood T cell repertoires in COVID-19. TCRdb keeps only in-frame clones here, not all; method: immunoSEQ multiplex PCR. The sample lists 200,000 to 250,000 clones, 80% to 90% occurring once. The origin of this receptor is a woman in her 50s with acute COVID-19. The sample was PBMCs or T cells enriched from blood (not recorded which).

The chain's CDR3 is CASTDLRTGWTGELFF. The CDR3 nucleotides read TGTGCCAGCACCGACCTCAGGACAGGGTGGACCGGGGAGCTGTTTTTT. The rearrangement links TRBV11-2 to TRBJ2-2, with TRBD1 identical over 8 bases. Unmatched junction bases numbered 12, after V lost 7 bases and J lost 5 bases. This CDR3 region has 16 residues. Per germline, CDR1 SGHAT and CDR2 FQNNGV.